Listed here is a single T cell receptor beta chain. The target antigen is unknown. The data originate from a study of cytomegalovirus exposure and HLA in healthy donors. Findings and limits, study-wide: Rarity marked most TCR sequences, yet some public TCRs occurred in many donors.

The CDR3 loop spans 17 amino acids. CDR1 and CDR2 from the germline V gene are SGHTA and FQGNSA. V was clipped by 5 bases and J by 3 bases, with 23 bases between them. The protocol was immunoSEQ multiplex PCR, while the TCRdb copy is restricted to in-frame clones and leaves out a portion. The data contain fewer than 250,000 clones, approximately 90% of them seen just once; the ten biggest clones take up 2.6%. The chain links TRBV7-2 to TRBJ2-7, with TRBD2 as a possible D gene (5 bases). The sample taken for sequencing was PBMCs. The TCR comes from a man between 18 and 35 years old in good health and CMV-seronegative. Written as DNA, the CDR3 is TGTGCCAGCAGCAACCTCGACCTTCGGACTCGACTCTACGAGCAGTACTTC. Its protein product is CASSNLDLRTRLYEQYF.